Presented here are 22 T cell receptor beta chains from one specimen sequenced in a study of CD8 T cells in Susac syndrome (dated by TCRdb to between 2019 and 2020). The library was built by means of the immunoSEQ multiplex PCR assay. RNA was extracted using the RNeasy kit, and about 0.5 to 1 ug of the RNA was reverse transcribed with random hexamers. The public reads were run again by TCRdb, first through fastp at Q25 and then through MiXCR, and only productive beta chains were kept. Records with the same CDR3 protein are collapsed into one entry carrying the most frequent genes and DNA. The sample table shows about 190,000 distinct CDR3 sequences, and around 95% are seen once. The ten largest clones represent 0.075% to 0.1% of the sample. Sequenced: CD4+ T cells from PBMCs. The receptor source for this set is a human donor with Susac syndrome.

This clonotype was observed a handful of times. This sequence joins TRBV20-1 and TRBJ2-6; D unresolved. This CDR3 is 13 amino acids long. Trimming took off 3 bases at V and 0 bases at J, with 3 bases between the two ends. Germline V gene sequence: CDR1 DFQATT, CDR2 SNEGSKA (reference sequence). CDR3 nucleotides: TGCAGTGCTAGTCCCTCTGGGGCCAACGTCCTGACTTTC. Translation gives CSASPSGANVLTF.

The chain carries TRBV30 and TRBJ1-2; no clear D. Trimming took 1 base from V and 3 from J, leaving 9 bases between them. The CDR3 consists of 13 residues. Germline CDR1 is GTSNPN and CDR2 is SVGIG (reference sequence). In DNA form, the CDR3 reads TGTGCCTGGAGTGGCCATGTGGACTATGGCTACACCTTC. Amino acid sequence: CAWSGHVDYGYTF.

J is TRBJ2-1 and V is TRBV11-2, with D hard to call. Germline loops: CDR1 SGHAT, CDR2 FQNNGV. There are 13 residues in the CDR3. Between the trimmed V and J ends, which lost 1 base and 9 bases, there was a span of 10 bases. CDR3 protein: CASSLAGSFEQFF. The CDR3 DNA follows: TGTGCCAGCAGCTTAGCGGGTAGCTTTGAGCAGTTCTTC.

CDR3: CASSLLGWDNEQFF. The CDR3 DNA is TGTGCCAGCAGCTTGTTGGGCTGGGACAATGAGCAGTTCTTC. V is TRBV5-4 and J is TRBJ2-1; D gene unclear. V was trimmed by 1 base and J by 5 bases, leaving 10 bases between them. The CDR3 is 14 residues long. Germline values: CDR1 SGHNT, CDR2 YYREEE (reference sequence). The variable domain in full, with the rest retrieved from reference TRBV5-4 and TRBJ2-1, is ETGVTQSPTHLIKTRGQQVTLRCSSQSGHNTVSWYQQALGQGPQFIFQYYREEENGRGNFPPRFSGLQFPNYSSELNVNALELDDSALYLCASSLLGWDNEQFFGPGTRLTVL.

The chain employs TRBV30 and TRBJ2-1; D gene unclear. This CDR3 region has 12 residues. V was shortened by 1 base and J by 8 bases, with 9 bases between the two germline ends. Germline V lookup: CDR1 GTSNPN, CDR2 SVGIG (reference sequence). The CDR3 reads CAWSASTHEQFF. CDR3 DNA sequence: TGTGCCTGGAGTGCCTCGACTCATGAGCAGTTCTTC. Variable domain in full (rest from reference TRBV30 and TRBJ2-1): SQTIHQWPATLVQPVGSPLSLECTVEGTSNPNLYWYRQAAGRGLQLLFYSVGIGQISSEVPQNLSASRPQDRQFILSSKKLLLSDSGFYLCAWSASTHEQFFGPGTRLTVL.

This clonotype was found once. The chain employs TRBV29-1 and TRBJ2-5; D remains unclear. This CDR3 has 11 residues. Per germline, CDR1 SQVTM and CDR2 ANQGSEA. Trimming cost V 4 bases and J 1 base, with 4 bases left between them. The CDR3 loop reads CSVAPQETQYF. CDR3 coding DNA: TGCAGCGTTGCCCCCCAAGAGACCCAGTACTTC.

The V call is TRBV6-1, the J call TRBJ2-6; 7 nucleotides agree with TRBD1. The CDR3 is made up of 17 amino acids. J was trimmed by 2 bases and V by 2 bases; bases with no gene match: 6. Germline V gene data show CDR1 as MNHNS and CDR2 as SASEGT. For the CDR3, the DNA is TGTGCCAGCAGTGAACGACAGGGTCTCGCTGGGGCCAACGTCCTGACTTTC. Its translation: CASSERQGLAGANVLTF.

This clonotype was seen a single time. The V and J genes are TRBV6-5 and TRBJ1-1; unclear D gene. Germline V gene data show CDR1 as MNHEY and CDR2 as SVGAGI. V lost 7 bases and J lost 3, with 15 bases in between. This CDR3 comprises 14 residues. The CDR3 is CASNRAQRHTEAFF. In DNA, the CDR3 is TGTGCCAGCAATAGGGCCCAGAGGCACACTGAAGCTTTCTTT.

CDR3 DNA sequence: TGTGCCAGCAGTTACCTAGCAAGTGAGCAGTTCTTC. The encoded protein is CASSYLASEQFF. V and J are TRBV6-2 or TRBV6-3 and TRBJ2-1; tentatively, D is TRBD2 (5 bases). CDR3 length: 12 residues. The V gene's germline CDR1 is MNHEY and CDR2 SVGEGT. Trimming removed 2 bases at V and 9 bases at J, with 8 bases between.

CDR3 nucleotides: TGTGCCAGCAGCTCAACAGACAGGAACACCGGGGAGCTGTTTTTT. Its protein product is CASSSTDRNTGELFF. The rearrangement joins TRBV6-6 to TRBJ2-2; D may be TRBD1 (5 bases). CDR3 size: 15 residues. Trimming left V 6 bases short and J 1 base short, with 12 bases between. Per the germline V gene, CDR1 is MNHNY and CDR2 is SVGAGI (reference sequence).

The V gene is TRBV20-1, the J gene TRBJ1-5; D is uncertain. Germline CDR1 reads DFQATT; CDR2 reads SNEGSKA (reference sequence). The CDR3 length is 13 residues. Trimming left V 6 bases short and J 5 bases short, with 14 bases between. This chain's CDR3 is CSAGRTEDQPQHF. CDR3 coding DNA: TGCAGTGCCGGGCGGACGGAGGATCAGCCCCAGCATTTT.

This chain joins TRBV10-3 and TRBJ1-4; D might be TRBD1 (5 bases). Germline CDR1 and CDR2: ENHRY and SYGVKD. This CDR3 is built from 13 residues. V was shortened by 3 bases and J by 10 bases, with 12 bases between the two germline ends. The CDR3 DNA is TGTGCCATCAGTGAAGACGCTGGGGGAAAACTGTTTTTT. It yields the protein CAISEDAGGKLFF.

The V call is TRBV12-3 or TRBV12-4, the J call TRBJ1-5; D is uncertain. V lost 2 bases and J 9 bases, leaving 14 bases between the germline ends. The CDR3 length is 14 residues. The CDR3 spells CASSLKSSAWPQHF. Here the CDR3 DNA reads TGTGCCAGCAGTTTAAAATCCTCCGCTTGGCCCCAGCATTTT.

The CDR3: CAWRARTVAKLFF. DNA for the CDR3: TGTGCCTGGAGAGCCCGGACAGTGGCGAAACTGTTTTTT. The rearrangement uses TRBV30 and TRBJ1-4; D is possibly TRBD1 (6 bases). V lost 3 bases and J 11 bases, leaving 16 bases between the germline ends. The CDR3 runs to 13 residues. In germline, CDR1 is GTSNPN, CDR2 SVGIG (reference sequence).

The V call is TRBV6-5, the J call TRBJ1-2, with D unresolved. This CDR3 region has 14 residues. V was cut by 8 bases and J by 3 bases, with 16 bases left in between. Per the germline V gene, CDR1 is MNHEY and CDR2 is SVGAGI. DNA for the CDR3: TGTGCCAGCTCCCGCTTCGGGAAGGACTATGGCTACACCTTC. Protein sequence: CASSRFGKDYGYTF.

The CDR3 nucleotides read TGTGCCAGCAGTTTCTGGGACACGAAGACCCAGTACTTC. Its translation: CASSFWDTKTQYF. The chain couples TRBV12-3 or TRBV12-4 to TRBJ2-5; TRBD1 is a possible D gene (6 bases). The CDR3 is 13 residues long. V lost 3 bases, J lost 6 bases, and 11 bases lay in between.

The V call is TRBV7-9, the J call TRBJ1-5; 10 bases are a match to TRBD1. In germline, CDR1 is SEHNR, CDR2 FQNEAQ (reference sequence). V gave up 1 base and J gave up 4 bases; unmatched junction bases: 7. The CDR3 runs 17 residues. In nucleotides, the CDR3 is TGTGCCAGCAGCTTAGAAGGGGACAGGGGTGCTAATCAGCCCCAGCATTTT. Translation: CASSLEGDRGANQPQHF.

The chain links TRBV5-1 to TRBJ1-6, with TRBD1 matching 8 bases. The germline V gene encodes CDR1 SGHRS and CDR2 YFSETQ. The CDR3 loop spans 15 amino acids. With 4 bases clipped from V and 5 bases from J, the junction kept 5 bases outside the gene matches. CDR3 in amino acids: CASSRGQENNSPLHF. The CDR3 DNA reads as TGCGCCAGCAGCCGGGGACAGGAGAATAATTCACCCCTCCACTTT.

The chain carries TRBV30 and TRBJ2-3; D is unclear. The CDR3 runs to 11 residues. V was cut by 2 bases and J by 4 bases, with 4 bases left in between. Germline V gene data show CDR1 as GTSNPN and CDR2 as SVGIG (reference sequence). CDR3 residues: CAWSYSDTQYF. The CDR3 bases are TGTGCCTGGAGTTATTCAGATACGCAGTATTTT.

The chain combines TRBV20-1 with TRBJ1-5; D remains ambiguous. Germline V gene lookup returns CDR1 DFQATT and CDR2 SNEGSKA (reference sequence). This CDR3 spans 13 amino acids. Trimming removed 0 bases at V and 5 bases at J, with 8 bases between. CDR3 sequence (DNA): TGCAGTGCTAGAGATCGGTACGATCAGCCCCAGCATTTT. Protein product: CSARDRYDQPQHF.

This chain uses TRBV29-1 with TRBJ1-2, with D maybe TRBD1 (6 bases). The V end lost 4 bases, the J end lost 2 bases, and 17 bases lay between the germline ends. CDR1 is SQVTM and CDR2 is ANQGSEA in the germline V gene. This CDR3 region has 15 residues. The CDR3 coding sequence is TGCAGCGTTGCCGGGACACCAGACGAGAACTATGGCTACACCTTC. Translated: CSVAGTPDENYGYTF.

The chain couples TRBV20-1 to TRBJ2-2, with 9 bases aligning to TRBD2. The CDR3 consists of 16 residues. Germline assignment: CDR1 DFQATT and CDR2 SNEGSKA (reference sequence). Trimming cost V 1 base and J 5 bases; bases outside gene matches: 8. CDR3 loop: CSARVPAGGLTGELFF. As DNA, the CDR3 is TGCAGTGCTAGAGTCCCAGCGGGGGGTTTGACCGGGGAGCTGTTTTTT.